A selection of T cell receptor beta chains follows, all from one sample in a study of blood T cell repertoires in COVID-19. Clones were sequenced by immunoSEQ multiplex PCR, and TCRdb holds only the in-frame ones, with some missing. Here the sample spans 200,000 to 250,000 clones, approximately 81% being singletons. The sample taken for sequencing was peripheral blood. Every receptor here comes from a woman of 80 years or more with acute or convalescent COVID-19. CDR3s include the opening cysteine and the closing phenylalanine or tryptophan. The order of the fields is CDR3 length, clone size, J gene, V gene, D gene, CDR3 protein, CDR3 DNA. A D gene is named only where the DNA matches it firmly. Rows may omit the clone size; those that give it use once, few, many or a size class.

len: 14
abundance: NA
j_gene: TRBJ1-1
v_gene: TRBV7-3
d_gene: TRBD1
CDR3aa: CASSSGTGGTEAFF
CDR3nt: TGTGCCAGCAGCTCCGGGACAGGGGGGACTGAAGCTTTCTTT

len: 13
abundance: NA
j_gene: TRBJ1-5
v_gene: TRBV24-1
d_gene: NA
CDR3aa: CATRTERNQPQHF
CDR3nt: TGTGCCACCCGGACAGAAAGAAATCAGCCCCAGCATTTT

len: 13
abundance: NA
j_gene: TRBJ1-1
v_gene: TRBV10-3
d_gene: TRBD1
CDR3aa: CAMVDRGSQRAFF
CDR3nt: TGTGCCATGGTCGACAGGGGAAGCCAGAGGGCTTTCTTT

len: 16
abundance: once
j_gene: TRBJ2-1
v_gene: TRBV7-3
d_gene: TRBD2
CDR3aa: CASRPSGGSLYNEQFF
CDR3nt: TGTGCCAGCAGGCCCTCCGGGGGGTCCCTCTACAATGAGCAGTTCTTC

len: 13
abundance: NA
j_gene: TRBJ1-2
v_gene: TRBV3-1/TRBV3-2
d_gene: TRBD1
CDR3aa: CASRLQGLYGYTF
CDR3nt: TGTGCCAGCAGGCTACAGGGGCTCTATGGCTACACCTTC

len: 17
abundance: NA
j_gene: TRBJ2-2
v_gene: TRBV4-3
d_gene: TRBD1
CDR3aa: CASSQDSRQGAGGELFF
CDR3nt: TGCGCCAGCAGCCAAGATAGTAGGCAGGGGGCTGGCGGGGAGCTGTTTTTT

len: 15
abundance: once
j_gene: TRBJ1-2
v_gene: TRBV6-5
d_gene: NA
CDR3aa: CASSYGSGTNYGYTF
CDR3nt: TGTGCCAGCAGTTACGGGTCAGGAACTAACTATGGCTACACCTTC

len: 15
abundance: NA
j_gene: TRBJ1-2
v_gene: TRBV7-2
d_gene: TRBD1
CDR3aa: CASSPGTGGWDGYTF
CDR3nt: TGTGCCAGCAGCCCCGGGACAGGGGGCTGGGATGGCTACACCTTC

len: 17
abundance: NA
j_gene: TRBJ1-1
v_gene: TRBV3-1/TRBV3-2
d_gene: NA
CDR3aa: CASSAHPGGALSTEAFF
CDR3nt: TGTGCCAGCAGCGCGCACCCCGGGGGGGCTCTGAGCACTGAAGCTTTCTTT

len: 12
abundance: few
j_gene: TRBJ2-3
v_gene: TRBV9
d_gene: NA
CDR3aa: CASGGATDTQYF
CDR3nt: TGTGCCAGCGGCGGAGCCACAGATACGCAGTATTTT

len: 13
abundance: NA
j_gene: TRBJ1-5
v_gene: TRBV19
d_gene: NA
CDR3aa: CASTGNGDQPQHF
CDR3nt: TGTGCCAGTACCGGGAACGGGGATCAGCCCCAGCATTTT

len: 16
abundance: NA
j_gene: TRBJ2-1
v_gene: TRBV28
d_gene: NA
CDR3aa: CASSSNQGSSYNEQFF
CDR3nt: TGTGCCAGCAGTTCTAACCAGGGGAGCTCCTACAATGAGCAGTTCTTC

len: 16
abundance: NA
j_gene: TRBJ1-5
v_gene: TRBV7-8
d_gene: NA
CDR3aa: CASSPRTSRLNQPQHF
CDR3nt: TGTGCCAGCAGCCCTAGGACATCAAGGTTGAATCAGCCCCAGCATTTT

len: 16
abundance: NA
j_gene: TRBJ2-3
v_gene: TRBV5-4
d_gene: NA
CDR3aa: CASSLNLDRYTDTQYF
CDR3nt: TGTGCCAGCAGCTTAAACCTCGACAGATACACAGATACGCAGTATTTT

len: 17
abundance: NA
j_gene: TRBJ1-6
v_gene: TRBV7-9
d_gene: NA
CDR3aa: CASSSAGTLRNNSPLHF
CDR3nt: TGTGCCAGCAGCTCAGCCGGGACACTCAGAAATAATTCACCCCTCCACTTT

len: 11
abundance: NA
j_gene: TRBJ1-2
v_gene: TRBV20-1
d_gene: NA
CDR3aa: CSALQSSFYTF
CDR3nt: TGCAGTGCTCTACAGTCTTCGTTTTACACCTTC

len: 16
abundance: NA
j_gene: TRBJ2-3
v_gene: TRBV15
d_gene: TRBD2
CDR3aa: CATSRDPGGNADTQYF
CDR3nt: TGTGCCACCAGCAGAGATCCGGGGGGGAACGCAGATACGCAGTATTTT

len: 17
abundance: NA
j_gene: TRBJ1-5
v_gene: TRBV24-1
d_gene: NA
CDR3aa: CATSDSSSAAVGQPQHF
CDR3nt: TGTGCCACCAGTGATTCCTCTTCGGCGGCGGTCGGTCAGCCCCAGCATTTT

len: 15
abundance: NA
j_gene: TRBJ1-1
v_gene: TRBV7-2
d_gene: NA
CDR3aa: CASSLDRSMNTEAFF
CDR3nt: TGTGCCAGCAGCTTAGACAGGAGCATGAACACTGAAGCTTTCTTT

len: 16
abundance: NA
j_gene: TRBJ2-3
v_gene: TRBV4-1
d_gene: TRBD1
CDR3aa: CASSQETTGGTDTQYF
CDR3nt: TGCGCCAGCAGCCAAGAGACGACAGGGGGGACAGATACGCAGTATTTT

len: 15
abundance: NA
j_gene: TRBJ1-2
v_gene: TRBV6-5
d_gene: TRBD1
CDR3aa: CASSYSHRGSDGYTF
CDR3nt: TGTGCCAGCAGTTACTCGCACAGGGGAAGCGATGGCTACACCTTC

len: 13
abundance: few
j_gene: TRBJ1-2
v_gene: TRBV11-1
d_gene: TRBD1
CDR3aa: CASSVRDRGGYTF
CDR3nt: TGTGCCAGCAGCGTCCGGGACAGAGGAGGCTACACCTTC

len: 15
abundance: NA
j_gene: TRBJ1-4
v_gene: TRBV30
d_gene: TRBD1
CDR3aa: CAWSPTGQGGEKLFF
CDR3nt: TGTGCCTGGAGCCCGACCGGGCAGGGGGGTGAAAAACTGTTTTTT

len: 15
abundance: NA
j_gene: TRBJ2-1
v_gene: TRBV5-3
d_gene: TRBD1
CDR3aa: CARSYRDRKSGEQFF
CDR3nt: TGTGCCAGAAGCTACCGGGACAGGAAGAGCGGTGAGCAGTTCTTC